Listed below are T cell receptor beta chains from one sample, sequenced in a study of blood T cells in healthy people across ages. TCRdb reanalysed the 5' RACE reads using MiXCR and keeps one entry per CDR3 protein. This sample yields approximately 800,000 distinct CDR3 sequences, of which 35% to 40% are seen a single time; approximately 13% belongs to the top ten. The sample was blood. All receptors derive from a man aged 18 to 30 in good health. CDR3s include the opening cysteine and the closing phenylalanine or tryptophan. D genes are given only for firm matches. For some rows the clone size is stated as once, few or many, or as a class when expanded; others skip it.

TGTGCCAGCAGCCGGGACTTCGGGAATTCACCCCTCCACTTT,CASSRDFGNSPLHF,-,TRBJ1-6,few,TRBV7-9
TGTGCCAGCACCGATGGGGGCAGCTCCTACAATGAGCAGTTCTTC,CASTDGGSSYNEQFF,-,TRBJ2-1,many,TRBV6-5
TGTGCCAGCAGCTCCGGTTACATTCAGTACTTC,CASSSGYIQYF,-,TRBJ2-4,-,TRBV7-2
TGTGCCAGCAGCTTAAGGGCCCCGGGGACATTATATGGCTACACCTTC,CASSLRAPGTLYGYTF,-,TRBJ1-2,-,TRBV11-2
TGTGCCAGCAGCCATGAAGGGGGGGAACTGTTTTTT,CASSHEGGELFF,-,TRBJ1-4,few,TRBV27
TGTGCCATCAGTGAATCAGGGGGCCTAAACACCGGGGAGCTGTTTTTT,CAISESGGLNTGELFF,TRBD1,TRBJ2-2,-,TRBV10-3
TGTGCCAGCGGCGAAGGACAGAGTTCTAACTATGGCTACACCTTC,CASGEGQSSNYGYTF,-,TRBJ1-2,-,TRBV7-9
TGTGCCAGCAGCTCCCGACTAGCGGGGGCTAAAGAGACCCAGTACTTC,CASSSRLAGAKETQYF,TRBD2,TRBJ2-5,-,TRBV7-9
TGCAGTGCTAGAAGAGGGGGCGTCGGGGCTGAAGCTTTCTTT,CSARRGGVGAEAFF,TRBD1,TRBJ1-1,-,TRBV20-1
TGCAGTGCTCCCCAGCCAGGTGGGGGATACACTGAAGCTTTCTTT,CSAPQPGGGYTEAFF,-,TRBJ1-1,few,TRBV20-1
TGCGCCAGCAAGGATGCGGTGCTAGTGACAGATACGCAGTATTTT,CASKDAVLVTDTQYF,-,TRBJ2-3,few,TRBV5-1
TGCGCCAGCAGCCTCTCTGGCGGGGAGAGCACAGATACGCAGTATTTT,CASSLSGGESTDTQYF,-,TRBJ2-3,few,TRBV4-3
TGCGCCAGCAGCTTGTCGGCGGGGGGGCCAGGTGAGCAGTTCTTC,CASSLSAGGPGEQFF,TRBD2,TRBJ2-1,few,TRBV5-1
TGTGCCAACAACCCCGGGACAGCACGTCCTGAAGCTTTCTTT,CANNPGTARPEAFF,TRBD1,TRBJ1-1,-,TRBV7-9
TGCAGCGTTTCCGACAACAGGGAACCAGATACGCAGTATTTT,CSVSDNREPDTQYF,-,TRBJ2-3,-,TRBV29-1
TGTGCCAGCAGCTTAGCCACAGTTGGTAATCAGCCCCAGCATTTT,CASSLATVGNQPQHF,-,TRBJ1-5,-,TRBV7-8
TGTGCCAGTAGCCGGGACAGGGGACCCGGGGAGCTGTTTTTT,CASSRDRGPGELFF,TRBD1,TRBJ2-2,-,TRBV19
TGTGCCAGCAAGGCTAGCGGGGAACTGGATACGCAGTATTTT,CASKASGELDTQYF,TRBD2,TRBJ2-3,few,TRBV6-6
TGCGCCAGCAGCCAAGAACGGGGGGCTTCCCCAGATACGCAGTATTTT,CASSQERGASPDTQYF,-,TRBJ2-3,-,TRBV4-1
TGTGCCAACAGCCCTTTAACAGATACGCAGTATTTT,CANSPLTDTQYF,-,TRBJ2-3,-,TRBV14
TGTGCCAGCAGTTTCGTACCCAACACTGAAGCTTTCTTT,CASSFVPNTEAFF,-,TRBJ1-1,many,TRBV12-3/TRBV12-4
TGCAGTGCCGAGGACCAGTCGAATTTACTCAATGAGCAGTACTTC,CSAEDQSNLLNEQYF,-,TRBJ2-5,-,TRBV20-1
TGCGCCAGCAGCCAAGATTTGCTGAACACTGGAGCTTTCTTT,CASSQDLLNTGAFF,-,TRBJ1-1,-,TRBV4-3
TGTGCCAGCAGCCCGCCAGGACTAGCGGGAACAGATACGCAGTATTTT,CASSPPGLAGTDTQYF,TRBD2,TRBJ2-3,few,TRBV9
TGTGCCAGCAGCATTGGACAGGGGGTCAGCTCCTACAATGAGCAGTTCTTC,CASSIGQGVSSYNEQFF,TRBD1,TRBJ2-1,many,TRBV9
TGCAGCGCTGGGGGACAGGGGAACTATGGCTACACCTTC,CSAGGQGNYGYTF,TRBD1,TRBJ1-2,-,TRBV29-1
TGTGCCAGCAGCCTCGGGGTCCACCAAGAGACCCAGTACTTC,CASSLGVHQETQYF,-,TRBJ2-5,few,TRBV7-2
TGTGCCAGCAGCCGGACAGGGGACAACACCGGGGAGCTGTTTTTT,CASSRTGDNTGELFF,TRBD1,TRBJ2-2,-,TRBV11-1
TGTGCCAGCAGCATATTGGGGGCTGGCACAGATACGCAGTATTTT,CASSILGAGTDTQYF,-,TRBJ2-3,few,TRBV6-2/TRBV6-3
TGTGCCAGCAGTTGGAGTGAATACACTGAAGCTTTCTTT,CASSWSEYTEAFF,-,TRBJ1-1,few,TRBV12-3/TRBV12-4
TGCAGTGCTCCCTCTCCGGGACAGAGGGGCCGCACCTTC,CSAPSPGQRGRTF,TRBD1,TRBJ1-2,few,TRBV20-1
TGCGCCAGCAGCTTGGAAACCCGGACAGGGAACACCGGGGAGCTGTTTTTT,CASSLETRTGNTGELFF,TRBD1,TRBJ2-2,few,TRBV5-1
TGCGCCAGCAGCTTGGACAGGGGAGGCCAGCCCCAGCATTTT,CASSLDRGGQPQHF,TRBD1,TRBJ1-5,many,TRBV5-1
TGTGCCAGCAGTGATGCGGTTTCCTACACCTTC,CASSDAVSYTF,-,TRBJ1-2,-,TRBV25-1
TGTGCCAGCAGGAGGACTAGCGGGGCCTACAATGAGCAGTTCTTC,CASRRTSGAYNEQFF,TRBD2,TRBJ2-1,-,TRBV6-2/TRBV6-3
TGTGCCATCAAGGGACAGGGGGCGAATGCTAACTATGGCTACACCTTC,CAIKGQGANANYGYTF,TRBD1,TRBJ1-2,-,TRBV10-3
TGCGCCAGCAGATTGGGTACGGGTGGCTACACCTTC,CASRLGTGGYTF,-,TRBJ1-2,few,TRBV5-1
TGTGCCAGCAGTTTGTACAGGGGGGTGGATACGCAGTATTTT,CASSLYRGVDTQYF,TRBD1,TRBJ2-3,few,TRBV27
TGTGCCAGCAGCCTGGGACAGATTAGTTCACCCCTCCACTTT,CASSLGQISSPLHF,TRBD1,TRBJ1-6,-,TRBV5-4
TGTGCCATCAGCTGGACGGATCAAGAGACCCAGTACTTC,CAISWTDQETQYF,-,TRBJ2-5,many,TRBV10-3
TGCAGTGCTAGAGATGCGTCTAGCGGGGGGGCAGATACGCAGTATTTT,CSARDASSGGADTQYF,TRBD2,TRBJ2-3,many,TRBV20-1
TGTGCCAGCACCCCGGGGGCCAGGGGTGAAGCTTTCTTT,CASTPGARGEAFF,-,TRBJ1-1,-,TRBV7-9
TGTGCCAGCAGCCAGCTCATCCGGACGCGAGTACGCGATACGCAGTATTTT,CASSQLIRTRVRDTQYF,-,TRBJ2-3,-,TRBV6-2/TRBV6-3